The present TCR beta chain was sequenced within a study of regulatory dendritic cells for organ transplantation. Points on this clone: What it binds is not known.

Germline values: CDR1 SGDLS, CDR2 YYNGEE. This CDR3 has 16 amino acids. The V end lost 0 bases, the J end lost 0 bases, and 10 bases lay between the germline ends. Libraries were prepared by immunoSEQ multiplex PCR; TCRdb keeps only in-frame clonotypes and omits some of them. The profile shows over 20,000 clones, about 80% of them singletons. Study findings and constraints: Considerable individual heterogeneity was seen in alloreactive memory CD8+ T cells.

The material sequenced was memory CD4+ T cells from blood. Subset in this sample: CD45RO+ memory T cells. This receptor was identified in a human donor in good health. This rearrangement joins TRBV9 to TRBJ1-3; D call uncertain. CDR3 nucleotide sequence: TGTGCCAGCAGCGTAGATCACAGCTCCTCTGGAAACACCATATATTTT. The encoded protein is CASSVDHSSSGNTIYF.